The clone carrying this T cell receptor beta chain was found many times. This sample stems from a study of T cells in Graves' hyperthyroidism and ophthalmopathy. This CDR3 has 13 amino acids. CDR1 and CDR2 (germline): GTSNPN, SVGIG (reference sequence). Trimming cost V 5 bases and J 10 bases; bases outside gene matches: 13. There were TCR beta CDR3 regions amplified from RNA transcripts. HTBI primers were the set used in a first-round RT-PCR of the TCR CDR3. One entry per CDR3 protein, called by TCRdb with MiXCR from the multiplex PCR reads. Of 300,000 to 450,000 distinct CDR3 sequences in the sample, roughly 14% were seen once.

Sample: blood. The source is a woman aged 25-40 years with Graves' ophthalmopathy. The rearrangement uses TRBV30 and TRBJ2-5; 7 bases map to TRBD1. The CDR3 loop reads CAWGTAPRMSQYF. The CDR3 DNA reads TGTGCCTGGGGGACAGCTCCTCGGATGAGCCAGTACTTC.